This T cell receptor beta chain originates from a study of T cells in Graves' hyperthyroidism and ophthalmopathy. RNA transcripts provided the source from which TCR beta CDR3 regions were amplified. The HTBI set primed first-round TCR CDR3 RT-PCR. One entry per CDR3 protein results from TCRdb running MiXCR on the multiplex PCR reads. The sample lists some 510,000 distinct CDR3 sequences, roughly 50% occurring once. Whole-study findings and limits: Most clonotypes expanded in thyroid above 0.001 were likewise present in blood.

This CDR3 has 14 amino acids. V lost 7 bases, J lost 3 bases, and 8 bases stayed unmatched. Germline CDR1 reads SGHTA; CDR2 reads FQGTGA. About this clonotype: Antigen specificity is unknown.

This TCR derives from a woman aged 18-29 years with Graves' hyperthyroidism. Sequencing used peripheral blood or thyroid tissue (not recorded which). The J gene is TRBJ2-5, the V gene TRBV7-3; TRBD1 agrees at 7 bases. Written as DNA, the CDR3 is TGTGCCAGCACCCCAGGGGGTGGGAAAGAGACCCAGTACTTC. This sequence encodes CASTPGGGKETQYF. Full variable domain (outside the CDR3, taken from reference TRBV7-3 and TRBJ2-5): GAGVSQTPSNKVTEKGKYVELRCDPISGHTALYWYRQSLGQGPEFLIYFQGTGAADDSGLPNDRFFAVRPEGSVSTLKIQRTERGDSAVYLCASTPGGGKETQYFGPGTRLLVL.